A single sample is the source of the 31 T cell receptor beta chains below, sequenced in a study of T cell responses to AZD1222 COVID-19 vaccine. The method was immunoSEQ multiplex PCR; TCRdb's version includes in-frame clones alone and lacks a portion of them. The sample consists of around 140,000 clones, more than 85% of them appearing once. Sequenced material: peripheral blood, taken after recovery from COVID-19. These receptor sequences come from an adult who had recovered from COVID-19.

V gene TRBV5-1 combines with J gene TRBJ2-1, with 8 bases aligning to TRBD2. The germline CDR1 and CDR2 sequences are SGHRS and YFSETQ. The CDR3 runs 14 residues. The V and J ends lost 4 bases and 8 bases, in that order; junction bases with no gene match: 8. The CDR3 loop is CASSMTSVGHEQFF. The CDR3, as DNA: TGCGCCAGCAGCATGACTAGCGTTGGTCATGAGCAGTTCTTC. The whole variable domain, filled in from reference TRBV5-1 and TRBJ2-1, reads KAGVTQTPRYLIKTRGQQVTLSCSPISGHRSVSWYQQTPGQGLQFLFEYFSETQRNKGNFPGRFSGRQFSNSRSEMNVSTLELGDSALYLCASSMTSVGHEQFFGPGTRLTVL.

The chain links TRBV27 to TRBJ2-7, with 7 nucleotides matching TRBD2. This CDR3 is 16 amino acids long. Unmatched junction bases numbered 13, after V lost 4 bases and J lost 4 bases. CDR1 is MNHEY and CDR2 is SMNVEV in the germline V gene (reference sequence). The CDR3 nucleotides are TGTGCCAGCAGTTCGGGGCGGGCTAGCGGATTATACGAGCAGTACTTC. Translated, it gives CASSSGRASGLYEQYF.

The chain is built from TRBV30 and TRBJ1-6, with D tentatively TRBD1 (5 bases). V gave up 6 bases and J gave up 0 bases, with 9 bases separating them. Germline CDR1 is GTSNPN and CDR2 is SVGIG (reference sequence). This CDR3 has 14 residues. CDR3 protein: CACRGSSYNSPLHF. CDR3 nucleotide sequence: TGTGCCTGTCGGGGGAGCTCCTATAATTCACCCCTCCACTTT. The full variable domain, rest sourced from reference TRBV30 and TRBJ1-6, is SQTIHQWPATLVQPVGSPLSLECTVEGTSNPNLYWYRQAAGRGLQLLFYSVGIGQISSEVPQNLSASRPQDRQFILSSKKLLLSDSGFYLCACRGSSYNSPLHFGNGTRLTVT.

The chain links TRBV19 to TRBJ2-5, with unresolved D. The CDR3 is made up of 11 amino acids. V gave up 4 bases and J gave up 4 bases, with 4 bases separating them. In germline, CDR1 is LNHDA, CDR2 SQIVND (reference sequence). The CDR3 DNA follows: TGTGCCAGTAGTACAGCAGAGACCCAGTACTTC. Its protein is CASSTAETQYF.

As DNA, the CDR3 is TGTGCCAGCAGTGAACAGGGGGCAGATGGCTACACCTTC. It specifies CASSEQGADGYTF. The rearrangement links TRBV6-1 to TRBJ1-2; TRBD1 matches at 8 bases. The trim removed 2 bases at V and 6 bases at J, leaving 2 bases unmatched. The CDR3 covers 13 residues. Germline V gene sequence: CDR1 MNHNS, CDR2 SASEGT.

This clone was seen a single time. This sequence joins TRBV30 and TRBJ2-7, with D possibly matching TRBD2 (5 bases). This CDR3 is 14 amino acids long. Germline V gene lookup returns CDR1 GTSNPN and CDR2 SVGIG (reference sequence). V was shortened by 0 bases and J by 4 bases, with 13 bases between the two germline ends. The CDR3, as DNA: TGTGCCTGGAGTGTACGTCGGGATTTTTACGAGCAGTACTTC. Translating gives CAWSVRRDFYEQYF.

The table lists this clone with a count of one. This sequence joins TRBV4-2 and TRBJ2-7, with D unclear. Per the germline V gene, CDR1 is LGHNA and CDR2 is YNFKEQ. The V and J ends lost 4 bases and 1 base respectively, with 11 bases between them. The CDR3 consists of 14 residues. CDR3 protein: CASSRVSDSYEQYF. As DNA, the CDR3 is TGTGCCAGCAGCCGAGTCTCAGATTCCTACGAGCAGTACTTC.

This clone was seen just once. The chain couples TRBV11-3 to TRBJ2-1, with 10 bases fitting TRBD2. This CDR3 contains 16 residues. Trimming removed 3 bases from V and 4 bases from J; junction bases left unmatched: 6. CDR1 is SGHNT, CDR2 YENEEA, per germline. CDR3 loop: CASSLTLAGVYNEQFF. DNA for the CDR3: TGTGCCAGCAGCTTGACGCTAGCGGGAGTATACAATGAGCAGTTCTTC.

This chain links TRBV18 with TRBJ2-5, with 8 nucleotides matching TRBD1. The V gene end was trimmed by 6 bases and the J gene end by 6 bases; junction bases not matched to a gene: 12. There are 15 residues in the CDR3. CDR1 is KGHSH, CDR2 LQKENI, per germline. CDR3 residues: CASSPDLTGGKTQYF. The CDR3 DNA reads as TGTGCCAGCTCTCCCGACCTCACAGGGGGAAAGACCCAGTACTTC.

The J gene is TRBJ2-7, the V gene TRBV2; D may correspond to TRBD1 or TRBD2 (5 bases each). The CDR3 length is 12 residues. The ends were cut back, 6 bases at V and 6 bases at J, with 12 bases in the middle. The germline gives CDR1 SNHLY, CDR2 FYNNEI. DNA of the CDR3: TGTGCCAGCAGGTTGGGACCTCGCGAGCAGTACTTC. This gives the protein CASRLGPREQYF.

This chain links TRBV7-8 with TRBJ1-2, with TRBD1 identical over 7 bases. The V and J ends lost 6 bases and 0 bases, in that order; junction bases with no gene match: 4. The CDR3 runs 14 residues. Germline V lookup: CDR1 SGHVS, CDR2 FQNEAQ. The CDR3: CASRPGTANYGYTF. Here the CDR3 DNA reads TGTGCCAGCAGGCCTGGGACAGCTAACTATGGCTACACCTTC.

The chain recombines TRBV7-8 with TRBJ2-1, with D unclear. Trimming removed 8 bases at V and 1 base at J, with 9 bases between. In germline, CDR1 is SGHVS, CDR2 FQNEAQ. The CDR3 consists of 13 residues. The CDR3 coding sequence is TGTGCCAGCTCGCTCAGGTCCTACAATGAGCAGTTCTTC. Translating it yields CASSLRSYNEQFF.

The gene calls are TRBV5-1 and TRBJ2-3; D might be TRBD2 (5 bases). In germline, CDR1 is SGHRS, CDR2 YFSETQ. Trimming removed 0 bases from V and 5 bases from J, with 7 bases in between. The CDR3 has 13 residues. This chain's CDR3 is CASSLGTRDTQYF. The CDR3 region has the DNA TGCGCCAGCAGCTTGGGTACTAGAGATACGCAGTATTTT.

This clone was recorded once. The chain joins TRBV5-1 to TRBJ1-4; no reliable D call. V lost 2 bases, J lost 8 bases, and 13 bases lay in between. The CDR3 loop spans 14 amino acids. Germline CDR1 SGHRS, CDR2 YFSETQ. CDR3 sequence (DNA): TGCGCCAGCAGCTTAGGGAAAGGAGGGGAAAAACTGTTTTTT. Its protein product is CASSLGKGGEKLFF.

This chain links TRBV28 with TRBJ2-1, with 12 bases fitting TRBD2. V dropped 4 bases and J dropped 4; count of bases not matched to a gene: 5. The CDR3 consists of 16 residues. CDR1 and CDR2 from the germline V gene are MDHEN and SYDVKM. In DNA, the CDR3 is TGTGCCAGCAGTTCCAAGACTAGCGGGAGATACAATGAGCAGTTCTTC. The encoded protein is CASSSKTSGRYNEQFF. Full variable domain (remainder filled in from reference TRBV28 and TRBJ2-1): DVKVTQSSRYLVKRTGEKVFLECVQDMDHENMFWYRQDPGLGLRLIYFSYDVKMKEKGDIPEGYSVSREKKERFSLILESASTNQTSMYLCASSSKTSGRYNEQFFGPGTRLTVL.

The gene calls are TRBV2 and TRBJ1-2; tentative D call: TRBD1 (6 bases). Trimming pared 6 bases from V and 0 bases from J, leaving 11 bases between. CDR3 size: 14 residues. Germline values: CDR1 SNHLY, CDR2 FYNNEI. CDR3 protein: CASSAGTSNYGYTF. In DNA form, the CDR3 reads TGTGCCAGCAGCGCCGGGACATCTAACTATGGCTACACCTTC.

The chain links TRBV11-2 to TRBJ2-7, with 8 bases identical to TRBD2. The CDR3 extends over 15 amino acids. CDR1 SGHAT and CDR2 FQNNGV come from the germline V gene. V trimming: 3 bases; J trimming: 0 bases; junction bases outside the gene matches: 4. The CDR3, as DNA: TGTGCCAGCAGCTTTACTAGCGGTAGCTCCTACGAGCAGTACTTC. Translating it yields CASSFTSGSSYEQYF.

V gene TRBV10-3 combines with J gene TRBJ1-1; the D gene is possibly TRBD1 (6 bases). Germline V gene sequence: CDR1 ENHRY, CDR2 SYGVKD. The CDR3 sequence is 13 residues long. Trimming pared 4 bases from V and 4 bases from J, leaving 10 bases between. The CDR3 bases are TGTGCCATCAGTGGAGCGACAGGCACTGAAGCTTTCTTT. Translating it yields CAISGATGTEAFF.

The rearrangement links TRBV3-1 (or the pseudogene TRBV3-2) to TRBJ2-1; D gene ambiguous. The CDR3 has 13 amino acids. The germline V and J ends were trimmed by 0 bases and 14 bases, with 14 bases remaining between them. Looked up from germline, CDR1 is LGHDT and CDR2 is YNNKEL (reference sequence). In nucleotides, the CDR3 is TGTGCCAGCAGCCAAGATCGGAGACCAGCAGAGTTCTTC. Its protein is CASSQDRRPAEFF.

The V and J genes are TRBV19 and TRBJ2-2, with TRBD1 identical over 8 bases. Germline CDR1 is LNHDA and CDR2 is SQIVND (reference sequence). The V gene end was trimmed by 3 bases and the J gene end by 6 bases; junction bases not matched to a gene: 9. The CDR3 extends over 16 amino acids. CDR3 loop: CASSIGGRGRSGELFF. CDR3 nucleotide sequence: TGTGCCAGTAGTATCGGAGGCAGGGGGCGATCCGGGGAGCTGTTTTTT.

The rearrangement links TRBV12-3 or TRBV12-4 to TRBJ1-4, with D perhaps matching TRBD1 (5 bases). CDR3 length: 13 residues. Trimming pared 6 bases from V and 8 bases from J, leaving 13 bases between. CDR3: CASREGQIEKLFF. As DNA, the CDR3 is TGTGCCAGCAGAGAAGGACAAATCGAAAAACTGTTTTTT.

The chain employs TRBV3-1 (or the pseudogene TRBV3-2) and TRBJ1-2; TRBD1 aligns across 10 bases. Germline assignment: CDR1 LGHDT and CDR2 YNNKEL (reference sequence). This CDR3 spans 17 amino acids. V trimming: 3 bases; J trimming: 6 bases; junction bases outside the gene matches: 13. CDR3 protein: CASSQSLESGTGDGYTF. The CDR3 DNA reads TGTGCCAGCAGCCAGTCATTGGAATCCGGGACAGGGGATGGCTACACCTTC.

The CDR3: CASSQVQGVGSNQPQHF. The CDR3 DNA sequence: TGCGCCAGCAGCCAAGTTCAGGGGGTGGGTAGCAATCAGCCCCAGCATTTT. The chain combines TRBV4-1 with TRBJ1-5; 7 nucleotides line up with TRBD1. CDR1 is MGHRA and CDR2 is YSYEKL in the germline V gene. V was pared by 1 base and J by 0 bases, with 6 bases of the junction left unmatched. The CDR3 runs to 17 residues.

This clone was observed a handful of times. The chain has TRBV2 and TRBJ2-3; 12 bases match TRBD2. CDR1 and CDR2 from the germline V gene are SNHLY and FYNNEI. The CDR3 runs 16 residues. The V and J ends lost 10 bases and 5 bases, in that order; junction bases with no gene match: 13. The CDR3 here is CAILLAGGRDRDTQYF. CDR3 sequence (DNA): TGTGCCATACTACTAGCGGGAGGTAGGGACAGAGATACGCAGTATTTT.

The sample holds a few counts of this clone. The chain is built from TRBV7-3 and TRBJ2-2; TRBD1 agrees at 9 bases. The CDR3 loop spans 15 amino acids. With V trimmed by 5 bases and J by 5 bases, 6 bases remained unmatched. CDR1 and CDR2 (germline): SGHTA, FQGTGA. CDR3 sequence: CASSAGQGGTGELFF. The DNA for the CDR3 is TGTGCCAGCAGCGCGGGACAGGGAGGGACCGGGGAGCTGTTTTTT.

V gene TRBV5-6 combines with J gene TRBJ2-5; D gene ambiguous. The V and J ends lost 4 bases and 2 bases respectively, with 15 bases between them. The germline gives CDR1 SGHDT, CDR2 YYEEEE. The CDR3 has 15 amino acids. CDR3 amino acids: CASSTDVHRQETQYF. For the CDR3, the DNA is TGTGCCAGCAGCACGGATGTGCACCGACAAGAGACCCAGTACTTC.

This clone came up once. The V and J genes are TRBV6-1 and TRBJ1-4; D gene ambiguous. The germline CDR1 and CDR2 sequences are MNHNS and SASEGT. V was pared by 2 bases and J by 7 bases, with 2 bases between. This CDR3 is built from 11 residues. CDR3 protein: CASSEFEKLFF. CDR3 nucleotides: TGTGCCAGCAGTGAATTTGAAAAACTGTTTTTT.

The chain couples TRBV2 to TRBJ2-3; unclear D gene. The CDR3 extends over 14 amino acids. Trimming took 11 bases from V and 2 from J, leaving 17 bases between them. CDR1 and CDR2 from the germline V gene are SNHLY and FYNNEI. CDR3 protein: CAYGDPTTTDTQYF. The CDR3 coding sequence is TGTGCCTATGGAGACCCGACCACCACAGATACGCAGTATTTT.

The rearrangement links TRBV15 to TRBJ2-1, with no clear D. CDR3 length: 15 residues. Germline CDR1 reads LNHNV; CDR2 reads YYDKDF (reference sequence). Trimming removed 0 bases at V and 8 bases at J, with 14 bases between. The CDR3 protein is CATSRDDALPDEQFF. The CDR3 DNA reads TGTGCCACCAGCAGAGATGACGCTCTACCGGATGAGCAGTTCTTC.

The V call is TRBV3-1 (or the pseudogene TRBV3-2), the J call TRBJ2-5, with D tentatively TRBD2 (5 bases). The CDR3 length is 15 residues. V was cut by 1 base and J by 6 bases, with 15 bases left in between. Germline V gives CDR1 LGHDT, CDR2 YNNKEL (reference sequence). The CDR3, as DNA: TGTGCCAGCAGCCAAGTCGAGGGAGTACGGCAGACCCAGTACTTC. Encoded protein: CASSQVEGVRQTQYF.

This chain connects TRBV11-2 to TRBJ2-7, with no clear D. The CDR3 sequence is 14 residues long. The germline gives CDR1 SGHAT, CDR2 FQNNGV. The V end was cut by 0 bases, the J end by 2 bases, with 8 bases between. The CDR3 reads CASSLERSPYEQYF. CDR3 nucleotide sequence: TGTGCCAGCAGCTTAGAGCGGAGCCCCTACGAGCAGTACTTC.